The clone carrying this TCR beta chain occurred many times. No antigen is known for it. CDR3 length: 11 amino acids. The V gene lost 3 bases and the J gene lost 6 bases, with 7 bases spanning the gap. From germline, CDR1 is DFQATT and CDR2 SNEGSKA (reference sequence). The data stem from a study of blood T cells in healthy people across ages. Whole-study findings and limits: Roughly linear age-related decline in beta diversity appeared, significant by age approximately 43.

The authors ran a second PCR of 7 to 11 cycles using a sample-barcoded 5' primer and a J-beta primer mix. From the 5' RACE reads, TCRdb called clonotypes with MiXCR, one entry per CDR3 protein. The sample yields about 1.6 million distinct CDR3 sequences, 34% seen once. The TCR was taken from a woman aged 25-40 years in good health. Sequencing used blood. The rearrangement links TRBV20-1 to TRBJ2-3; D is unresolved. The CDR3 region has the DNA TGCAGTGCTAGCCCGAGTGATACGCAGTATTTT. Protein: CSASPSDTQYF.